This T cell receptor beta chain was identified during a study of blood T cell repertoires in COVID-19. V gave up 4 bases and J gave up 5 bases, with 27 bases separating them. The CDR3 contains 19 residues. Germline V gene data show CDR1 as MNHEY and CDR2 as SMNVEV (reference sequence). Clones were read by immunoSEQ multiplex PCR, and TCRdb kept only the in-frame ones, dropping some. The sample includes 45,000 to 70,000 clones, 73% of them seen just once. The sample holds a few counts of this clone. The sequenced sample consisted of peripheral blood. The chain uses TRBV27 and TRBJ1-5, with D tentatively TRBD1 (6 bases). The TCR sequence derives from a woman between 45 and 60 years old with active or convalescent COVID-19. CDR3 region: CASSSLYRARAKKYQPQHF. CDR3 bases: TGTGCCAGCAGTTCCCTCTACAGGGCTCGGGCAAAGAAATATCAGCCCCAGCATTTT.